The rows below give T cell receptor beta chains drawn from one sample of a study of CD8 T cells in Susac syndrome. MiXCR was run by TCRdb on the immunoSEQ multiplex PCR reads, yielding one entry per CDR3 protein. The sample includes about 160,000 distinct CDR3 sequences, roughly 94% seen only once; the top ten take approximately 0.075%. The sample consisted of CD4+ T cells from PBMCs. These TCRs come from a human donor in good health. Both conserved end residues are part of each CDR3. Each record gives: clone size, J gene, D gene, V gene, CDR3 DNA, CDR3 protein. A D gene is named only where the DNA matches it firmly. Clone size is stated in some rows and not others, as once, few, many or a class when expanded.

size: .
J: TRBJ2-7
D: TRBD2
V: TRBV5-1
DNA: TGCGCCAGCAGCTTGGTAGCGGGGGGCCCCAGCTCCTACGAGCAGTACTTC
CDR3: CASSLVAGGPSSYEQYF

size: .
J: TRBJ2-4
D: TRBD1
V: TRBV7-2
DNA: TGTGCCAGCAGAAAGGGACAGGGAGGGAACATTCAGTACTTC
CDR3: CASRKGQGGNIQYF

size: .
J: TRBJ2-5
D: .
V: TRBV6-1
DNA: TGTGCCAGCAGTGACCCTGGGAGACAAGAGACCCAGTACTTC
CDR3: CASSDPGRQETQYF

size: .
J: TRBJ2-2
D: TRBD1
V: TRBV5-4
DNA: TGTGCCAGCAGCCCCGGGACAGGGAATAGGGTCGGCTCCGGGGAGCTGTTTTTT
CDR3: CASSPGTGNRVGSGELFF

size: .
J: TRBJ1-1
D: .
V: TRBV29-1
DNA: TGCAGCGTCGCTAACACTGAAGCTTTCTTT
CDR3: CSVANTEAFF

size: .
J: TRBJ2-7
D: TRBD1
V: TRBV28
DNA: TGTGCCAGTGTGCCGGGACAGCGCTCCTACGAGCAGTACTTC
CDR3: CASVPGQRSYEQYF

size: .
J: TRBJ2-1
D: .
V: TRBV28
DNA: TGTGCCAGCAGAGGGTCCGACTCCTACAATGAGCAGTTCTTC
CDR3: CASRGSDSYNEQFF

size: .
J: TRBJ2-1
D: .
V: TRBV5-1
DNA: TGCGCCAGCAGCACCCAAACGGATTACAATGAGCAGTTCTTC
CDR3: CASSTQTDYNEQFF

size: .
J: TRBJ2-5
D: .
V: TRBV24-1
DNA: TGTGCCACCAGTGATTTGACGGGGGAGACCCAGTACTTC
CDR3: CATSDLTGETQYF

size: .
J: TRBJ1-3
D: .
V: TRBV2
DNA: TGTGCCAGCAGCGGGTCAGCTCGTAACTCTGGAAACACCATATATTTT
CDR3: CASSGSARNSGNTIYF

size: .
J: TRBJ2-1
D: .
V: TRBV7-9
DNA: TGTGCCAGCAGCTCCCAAGCGGCGGAGCGGTTCTCCTACAATGAGCAGTTCTTC
CDR3: CASSSQAAERFSYNEQFF

size: .
J: TRBJ1-1
D: .
V: TRBV5-1
DNA: TGCGCCAGCGGTCAGGGAGGCACTGAAGCTTTCTTT
CDR3: CASGQGGTEAFF

size: .
J: TRBJ1-4
D: .
V: TRBV28
DNA: TGTGCCAGCAGTTGGGGGCGACGGGAAAAACTGTTTTTT
CDR3: CASSWGRREKLFF

size: .
J: TRBJ1-1
D: .
V: TRBV27
DNA: TGTGCCAGCAGTTTAGTACGGAACGCAGAAGCTTTCTTT
CDR3: CASSLVRNAEAFF

size: .
J: TRBJ1-3
D: TRBD1
V: TRBV7-2
DNA: TGTGCCAGCAGCTTTACAGGGGGAGTAGGAAACACCATATATTTT
CDR3: CASSFTGGVGNTIYF

size: .
J: TRBJ2-7
D: .
V: TRBV24-1
DNA: TGTGCCACCAGTGATTTAAGCGGAAAGCAGTACTTC
CDR3: CATSDLSGKQYF

size: .
J: TRBJ2-5
D: .
V: TRBV7-2
DNA: TGTGCCAGCAGCTACCCCCCAGAGACCCAGTACTTC
CDR3: CASSYPPETQYF

size: .
J: TRBJ2-1
D: TRBD2
V: TRBV3-1
DNA: TGTGCCAGCAGCCACCACCGGACTAGCGGGCACTCCTACAATGAGCAGTTCTTC
CDR3: CASSHHRTSGHSYNEQFF

size: .
J: TRBJ2-1
D: .
V: TRBV18
DNA: TGTGCCAGCTCCCTCAGCCAAACCTACTCGAACTACAATGAGCAGTTCTTC
CDR3: CASSLSQTYSNYNEQFF

size: .
J: TRBJ2-1
D: TRBD1
V: TRBV5-1
DNA: TGCGCCAGCAGCCCCACCGGGACAGGGAGAAACAATGAGCAGTTCTTC
CDR3: CASSPTGTGRNNEQFF

size: .
J: TRBJ2-3
D: TRBD1
V: TRBV5-1
DNA: TGCGCCAGCAGCTTTGACAGGGGCACAGATACGCAGTATTTT
CDR3: CASSFDRGTDTQYF

size: .
J: TRBJ2-3
D: .
V: TRBV3-1
DNA: TGTGCCAGCAGCCGAAGGCGGCACACAGATACGCAGTATTTT
CDR3: CASSRRRHTDTQYF

size: .
J: TRBJ2-3
D: TRBD1
V: TRBV5-1
DNA: TGCGCCAGCAGATCAGGGGGCGCAAGTAAAGATACGCAGTATTTT
CDR3: CASRSGGASKDTQYF

size: .
J: TRBJ2-7
D: .
V: TRBV20-1
DNA: TGCAGTGCTAGAGATCTGCAAACTGCCGGGGAGCAGTACTTC
CDR3: CSARDLQTAGEQYF

size: .
J: TRBJ1-6
D: TRBD1
V: TRBV28
DNA: TGTGCCAGCAGCCTCGACTCGGGGGGGACAGTCTATAATTCACCCCTCCACTTT
CDR3: CASSLDSGGTVYNSPLHF

size: .
J: TRBJ1-2
D: .
V: TRBV24-1
DNA: TGTGCCACCAGTGACCAACTCTATGGCTACACCTTC
CDR3: CATSDQLYGYTF

size: once
J: TRBJ2-4
D: TRBD2
V: TRBV11-2
DNA: TGTGCCAGCAGCTCTCTCAGGGAGGGCAAAAACATTCAGTACTTC
CDR3: CASSSLREGKNIQYF

size: .
J: TRBJ2-1
D: .
V: TRBV15
DNA: TGTGCCACCAGCTCAGGGGAGTACAGCAATGAGCAGTTCTTC
CDR3: CATSSGEYSNEQFF

size: .
J: TRBJ2-5
D: .
V: TRBV27
DNA: TGTGCCAGCAGTACCCACGGCGGCCAAGAGACCCAGTACTTC
CDR3: CASSTHGGQETQYF

size: .
J: TRBJ2-5
D: .
V: TRBV7-8
DNA: TGTGCCAGCAGCCCCTGGACTACCCAAGAGACCCAGTACTTC
CDR3: CASSPWTTQETQYF

size: .
J: TRBJ1-2
D: .
V: TRBV20-1
DNA: TGCAGTGCTAGAGATGCCCAAGTTACTGGGAGGAGGGGCTACACCTTC
CDR3: CSARDAQVTGRRGYTF

size: .
J: TRBJ1-1
D: TRBD1
V: TRBV20-1
DNA: TGCAGTGCGTTCACAGGGGGCTTGAACACTGAAGCTTTCTTT
CDR3: CSAFTGGLNTEAFF

size: .
J: TRBJ2-3
D: TRBD2
V: TRBV5-5
DNA: TGTGCCAGCCTACTAGCGGGGGGCACAGATACGCAGTATTTT
CDR3: CASLLAGGTDTQYF

size: .
J: TRBJ1-4
D: TRBD1
V: TRBV5-1
DNA: TGCGCCAGCAGCTTCCGACAGGGAACTAATGAAAAACTGTTTTTT
CDR3: CASSFRQGTNEKLFF

size: .
J: TRBJ1-6
D: .
V: TRBV2
DNA: TGTGCCAGCAGTAAGAGTCCCTATAATTCACCCCTCCACTTT
CDR3: CASSKSPYNSPLHF

size: .
J: TRBJ2-7
D: TRBD2
V: TRBV2
DNA: TGTGCCACCCGATCCGGGACTAGCGGGAGAATCCGTTACGAGCAGTACTTC
CDR3: CATRSGTSGRIRYEQYF

size: .
J: TRBJ2-5
D: .
V: TRBV2
DNA: TGTGCCAGCAGGGTGGAGCAAGAGACCCAGTACTTC
CDR3: CASRVEQETQYF

size: .
J: TRBJ2-5
D: .
V: TRBV5-1
DNA: TGCGCCAGCAGCCCCCTGCAGAAGAAAGAGACCCAGTACTTC
CDR3: CASSPLQKKETQYF

size: .
J: TRBJ2-1
D: .
V: TRBV20-1
DNA: TGCAGTGCTAGAGTGGCTAGCGCCTACTCCTACAATGAGCAGTTCTTC
CDR3: CSARVASAYSYNEQFF

size: .
J: TRBJ2-7
D: .
V: TRBV20-1
DNA: TGCAGTGCCCCACAGACAGGCGGAACCTACGAGCAGTACTTC
CDR3: CSAPQTGGTYEQYF

size: .
J: TRBJ2-6
D: .
V: TRBV27
DNA: TGTGCCAGCAGTTTTAGGGTCTCTGGGGCCAACGTCCTGACTTTC
CDR3: CASSFRVSGANVLTF

size: .
J: TRBJ2-7
D: .
V: TRBV20-1
DNA: TGCAGTGCTAGAGCCCCTACAGGCTCCTACGAGCAGTACTTC
CDR3: CSARAPTGSYEQYF

size: .
J: TRBJ2-7
D: .
V: TRBV12-3/TRBV12-4
DNA: TGTGCCAGCAGTTTTTCGGGGCAGGGGGGCTACGAGCAGTACTTC
CDR3: CASSFSGQGGYEQYF

size: once
J: TRBJ2-1
D: .
V: TRBV10-3
DNA: TGTGCCATCAGTGAGTGGCAGGGAGTCTACAATGAGCAGTTCTTC
CDR3: CAISEWQGVYNEQFF

size: .
J: TRBJ2-5
D: TRBD1
V: TRBV7-9
DNA: TGTGCCAGCAGCACAGGGGACAGGGGCCTGAGGGAGACCCAGTACTTC
CDR3: CASSTGDRGLRETQYF

size: few
J: TRBJ2-7
D: .
V: TRBV30
DNA: TGTGCCTGGAGTTTTCCGAGGGGGAACGAGCAGTACTTC
CDR3: CAWSFPRGNEQYF

size: .
J: TRBJ2-7
D: TRBD2
V: TRBV6-1
DNA: TGTGCCAGCAGAGCGGTAGCGGGCACCTACGAGCAGTACTTC
CDR3: CASRAVAGTYEQYF

size: .
J: TRBJ1-4
D: TRBD1
V: TRBV7-9
DNA: TGTGCCAGCAGCCCTTACCAGGGGGATCTGTTTTTT
CDR3: CASSPYQGDLFF

size: .
J: TRBJ2-5
D: .
V: TRBV7-2
DNA: TGTGCCAGCAGCCAACAGTCACAAGAGACCCAGTACTTC
CDR3: CASSQQSQETQYF

size: .
J: TRBJ2-5
D: TRBD2
V: TRBV20-1
DNA: TGCAGTGCTGGGAGCGGGAGGGCCATGGAGACCCAGTACTTC
CDR3: CSAGSGRAMETQYF

size: .
J: TRBJ2-4
D: .
V: TRBV19
DNA: TGTGCCAGTAGCCTTAGCGCAGAAGCCAAAAACATTCAGTACTTC
CDR3: CASSLSAEAKNIQYF

size: .
J: TRBJ1-3
D: .
V: TRBV19
DNA: TGTGCCAGTCGGCAGTCAATTGGAAACACCATATATTTT
CDR3: CASRQSIGNTIYF